The source of this T cell receptor (beta chain) is a study of cytomegalovirus exposure and HLA in healthy donors. This clone showed up just once. Healthy individuals who donated bone marrow served as the donors. V was cut by 0 bases and J by 6 bases, with 16 bases left in between. The CDR3 spans 16 residues. Germline V CDR1 and CDR2: SGHTA, FQGNSA. Vbeta (60) and Jbeta (13) primers were used in the PCR. Assay used: immunoSEQ multiplex PCR; TCRdb lists only in-frame clones, some missing. The table shows 150,000 to 200,000 clones, with approximately 79% occurring only once. The receptor was isolated from a woman under 40 in good health and CMV-seropositive. The specimen sequenced was PBMCs. J is TRBJ2-3 and V is TRBV7-2; D might be TRBD2 (6 bases). In nucleotides, the CDR3 is TGTGCCAGCAGCTTAGCTGGAGGGGCCCCGGTGGATACGCAGTATTTT. This translates into CASSLAGGAPVDTQYF.